This T cell receptor (beta chain) stems from a study of blood T cells in healthy people across ages. This CDR3 is 14 amino acids long. J gave up 4 bases and V 3 bases, and 5 bases lay outside the gene matches. Sample-barcoded 5' priming and a J-beta primer mix drove a second PCR of about 6 to 12 cycles. Each sample provided no less than 2.5 million CDR3-containing paired-end reads. TCRdb re-called the 5' RACE reads with MiXCR, one entry per CDR3 protein. The data contain over 600,000 distinct CDR3 sequences, approximately 40% of them singletons. This clonotype was counted between two and nine times. The V gene is TRBV12-3 or TRBV12-4, the J gene TRBJ2-7; 8 bases align to TRBD1. Sequencing was carried out using blood. The receptor's source is a man older than 75 in good health. The CDR3 sequence: CASSLITGGYEQYF. CDR3 coding DNA: TGTGCCAGCAGTTTGATCACAGGGGGATACGAGCAGTACTTC.